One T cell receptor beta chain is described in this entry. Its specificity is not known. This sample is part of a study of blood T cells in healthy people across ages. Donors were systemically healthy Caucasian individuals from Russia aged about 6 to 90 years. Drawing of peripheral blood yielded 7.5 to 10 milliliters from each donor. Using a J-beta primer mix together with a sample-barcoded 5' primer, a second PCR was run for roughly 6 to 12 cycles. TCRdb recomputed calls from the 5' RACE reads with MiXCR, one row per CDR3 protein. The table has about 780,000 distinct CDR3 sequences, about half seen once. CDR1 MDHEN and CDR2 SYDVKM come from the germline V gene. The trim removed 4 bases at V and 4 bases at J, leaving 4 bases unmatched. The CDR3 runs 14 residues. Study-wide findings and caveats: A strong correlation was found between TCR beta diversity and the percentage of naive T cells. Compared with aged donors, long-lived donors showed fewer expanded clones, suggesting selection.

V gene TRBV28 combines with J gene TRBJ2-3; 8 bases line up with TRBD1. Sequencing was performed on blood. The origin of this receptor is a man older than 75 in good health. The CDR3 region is CASSSAGGADTQYF. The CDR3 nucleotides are TGTGCCAGCAGTTCCGCAGGGGGCGCAGATACGCAGTATTTT.